This T cell receptor (beta chain) was captured in a study of cytomegalovirus exposure and HLA in healthy donors. This CDR3 contains 14 residues. With V trimmed by 2 bases and J by 0 bases, 2 bases remained unmatched. Germline V CDR1 and CDR2: SGHRS, YFSETQ. The PCR was carried out with 60 Vbeta primers and 13 Jbeta primers. Clones were read by immunoSEQ multiplex PCR, and TCRdb kept only the in-frame ones, dropping some. This table has some 110,000 clones, more than 55% appearing once. V is TRBV5-1 and J is TRBJ2-7; 7 bases align to TRBD2. This clonotype was obtained from a man aged 18 to 30 in good health and CMV-seronegative. Input material: PBMCs. The CDR3 sequence is CASSFGGTSYEQYF. In DNA, the CDR3 is TGCGCCAGCAGCTTCGGGGGGACCTCCTACGAGCAGTACTTC.